This TCR beta chain stems from a study of T cells after yellow fever vaccination. Regarding the study as a whole: Any FACS-sorted repertoire could hold abundant clonotypes that contaminate it from the bulk population. Across the CD4 and CD8 compartments, a small share of clonotypes was present in both.

TCRdb itself ran the 5' RACE reads through MiXCR, one entry per CDR3 protein. The table records 30,000 or so distinct CDR3 sequences, about 4.4% of them present only once. The length of the CDR3 is 16 residues. CDR1 MNHEY and CDR2 SMNVEV come from the germline V gene (reference sequence). J gave up 1 base and V 6 bases, and 6 bases lay outside the gene matches. In regard to this clonotype: Its antigen is not known.

This TCR was sampled from a young man who received the YFV17D yellow fever vaccine. The sequencing here drew on CD8+ T cells sorted from PBMCs, taken 5 days after the yellow fever booster vaccination. The rearrangement links TRBV27 to TRBJ2-5; 12 bases line up with TRBD2. The CDR3 reads CASSDGLAGLQETQYF. For the CDR3, the DNA is TGTGCCAGCAGCGACGGACTAGCGGGGCTCCAAGAGACCCAGTACTTC.